Below, 29 T cell receptor beta chains from the same sample are listed, as sequenced in a study of T cells in Graves' hyperthyroidism and ophthalmopathy (dated by TCRdb to between 2018 and 2021). The library was produced with multiplex PCR. Sequencing was performed on an Illumina HiSeq 2000. Amplification of TCR beta CDR3 regions was carried out from RNA transcripts. For the first round of RT-PCR on the TCR CDR3, the HTBI primer set was used together with the Qiagen OneStep RT-PCR kit. Starting from the raw public reads, TCRdb applied fastp trimming at Q25, assembled clones with MiXCR and retained in-frame beta chains. Each CDR3 protein appears once, grouped with its most common genes and DNA. For this sample there are approximately 370,000 distinct CDR3 sequences; 15% appear just once. 30% to 35% of the sample goes to the ten largest clones. Sample: blood. Receptors were obtained from a woman aged 25 to 39 with Graves' hyperthyroidism.

This sequence joins TRBV15 and TRBJ2-5, with 7 bases that match TRBD2. The germline CDR1 and CDR2 sequences are LNHNV and YYDKDF (reference sequence). The trim removed 3 bases at V and 7 bases at J, leaving 14 bases unmatched. The CDR3 is made up of 16 amino acids. The chain's CDR3 is CATSRWGGTGGGTQYF. The CDR3 region has the DNA TGTGCCACCAGCAGGTGGGGGGGTACGGGCGGAGGGACCCAGTACTTC. The whole variable domain, filled in from reference TRBV15 and TRBJ2-5, reads DAMVIQNPRYQVTQFGKPVTLSCSQTLNHNVMYWYQQKSSQAPKLLFHYYDKDFNNEADTPDNFQSRRPNTSFCFLDIRSPGLGDTAMYLCATSRWGGTGGGTQYFGPGTRLLVL.

This chain links TRBV20-1 with TRBJ1-4; possibly TRBD1 for D (5 bases). Trimming shortened V by 2 bases and J by 6 bases, and 7 bases separated the two germline ends. The germline CDR1 and CDR2 sequences are DFQATT and SNEGSKA (reference sequence). This CDR3 region has 12 residues. The CDR3 DNA reads TGCAGTGCTAGAAAAGGGGATGAAAAACTGTTTTTT. Its protein is CSARKGDEKLFF.

Ten or more counts support this clonotype. The chain links TRBV4-1 to TRBJ1-5; D remains ambiguous. This CDR3 is built from 13 residues. The germline V gene has CDR1 MGHRA and CDR2 YSYEKL. Trimming removed 0 bases at V and 4 bases at J, with 4 bases between. The CDR3 sequence: CASSQDGNQPQHF. CDR3 DNA sequence: TGCGCCAGCAGCCAAGACGGAAATCAGCCCCAGCATTTT.

The chain is built from TRBV9 and TRBJ1-3; no firm D call. The CDR3 spans 14 residues. Trimming stripped 3 bases from V and 8 bases from J, with 15 bases between. CDR1 is SGDLS and CDR2 is YYNGEE in the germline V gene. CDR3 nucleotides: TGTGCCAGCAGCGCTCACATACCCGAAGACACCATATATTTT. It translates to CASSAHIPEDTIYF.

This clonotype was seen a few times. The CDR3 DNA follows: TGTGCCAGTAGAAGTCTCAGGGTAGGTAGGACTGAAGCTTTCTTT. Translated, it gives CASRSLRVGRTEAFF. The chain carries TRBV19 and TRBJ1-1; TRBD1 might be the D (5 bases). Germline-derived CDR1 and CDR2 are LNHDA and SQIVND (reference sequence). The V end lost 6 bases, the J end lost 5 bases, and 19 bases lay between the germline ends. There are 15 residues in the CDR3.

This clonotype has more than one count but fewer than ten. This chain links TRBV29-1 with TRBJ2-7; D not certain. The CDR3 is 12 residues long. Deletions cut 7 bases from V and 0 bases from J, with 10 bases between. Germline CDR1 reads SQVTM; CDR2 reads ANQGSEA. CDR3 loop: CSANANSYEQYF. CDR3 sequence (DNA): TGCAGCGCGAATGCAAACTCCTACGAGCAGTACTTC.

The genes are TRBV27 and TRBJ2-2; D may be TRBD1 (6 bases). The V end was cut by 1 base, the J end by 4 bases, with 10 bases between. The CDR3 has 15 residues. CDR1 MNHEY and CDR2 SMNVEV come from the germline V gene (reference sequence). CDR3: CASSLFQGTTGELFF. In DNA form, the CDR3 reads TGTGCCAGCAGTTTATTCCAGGGGACCACCGGGGAGCTGTTTTTT.

This clonotype showed up just once. The chain carries TRBV6-1 and TRBJ2-7; a possible D gene is TRBD2 (5 bases). The CDR3 is 18 residues long. CDR1 and CDR2 (germline): MNHNS, SASEGT. Between the trimmed V and J ends, which lost 4 bases and 2 bases, there was a span of 24 bases. The CDR3 nucleotides are TGTGCCAGCAGTGCCCACCCAATCTTCCGGGGTAATACCTACGAGCAGTACTTC. Its protein product is CASSAHPIFRGNTYEQYF.

This clonotype was picked up many times. The chain carries TRBV24-1 and TRBJ2-6; weak D call: TRBD1 (6 bases). Trimming took 5 bases from V and 2 from J, leaving 12 bases between them. This CDR3 has 16 amino acids. The germline gives CDR1 KGHDR, CDR2 SFDVKD. The CDR3 DNA follows: TGTGCCACCAGTGCGATAGACAGGACTGGGGCCAACGTCCTGACTTTC. Protein: CATSAIDRTGANVLTF.

This clonotype appeared many times. The chain has TRBV2 and TRBJ2-7; 11 bases are shared with TRBD2. The CDR3 runs to 17 residues. With V trimmed by 10 bases and J by 0 bases, 14 bases remained unmatched. Germline lookup yields CDR1 SNHLY and CDR2 FYNNEI. CDR3 loop: CATITGTSGEYSYEQYF. The DNA for the CDR3 is TGTGCCACAATCACCGGGACTAGCGGAGAATACTCCTACGAGCAGTACTTC.

The chain has TRBV11-2 and TRBJ1-1; no definite D call. This CDR3 spans 18 amino acids. The germline V gene has CDR1 SGHAT and CDR2 FQNNGV. The V gene lost 3 bases and the J gene lost 0 bases, with 20 bases spanning the gap. The CDR3 region is CASSLGTGRGLMNTEAFF. As DNA, the CDR3 is TGTGCCAGCAGCTTGGGTACGGGGAGAGGGCTCATGAACACTGAAGCTTTCTTT.

J is TRBJ2-1 and V is TRBV5-5, with a weak D call TRBD2 (6 bases). Germline CDR1 and CDR2: SGHKS and YYEKEE (reference sequence). The ends were cut back, 4 bases at V and 1 base at J, with 15 bases in the middle. CDR3 length equals 16 residues. The CDR3 loop is CASSRIPGVSYNEQFF. Written as DNA, the CDR3 is TGTGCCAGCAGCCGTATTCCGGGAGTGTCCTACAATGAGCAGTTCTTC.

There are a few counts of this clonotype. This rearrangement joins TRBV27 to TRBJ1-2; no definite D call. V lost 5 bases and J 7 bases, leaving 14 bases between the germline ends. This CDR3 has 13 residues. Germline assignment: CDR1 MNHEY and CDR2 SMNVEV (reference sequence). The CDR3 DNA follows: TGTGCCAGCAGTGTCACCCGGTTGAGTGGCTACACCTTC. It is translated as CASSVTRLSGYTF.

This clonotype was counted ten times or more. The chain employs TRBV28 and TRBJ1-4, with a tentative D call TRBD1 (5 bases). CDR1 is MDHEN, CDR2 SYDVKM, per germline. V was shortened by 7 bases and J by 8 bases, with 14 bases between the two germline ends. The CDR3 has 13 residues. CDR3 nucleotides: TGTGCCAGCATGGGGCGATCGGGCGAAAAACTGTTTTTT. Its protein is CASMGRSGEKLFF.

For this clonotype: This sequence may be a read error, since a much larger clone differs from it by one base. V and J are TRBV11-3 and TRBJ2-1; D is ambiguous. The CDR3 sequence is 14 residues long. With 4 bases removed from V and 7 bases from J, the gap between germline ends came to 14 bases. CDR1 is SGHNT, CDR2 YENEEA, per germline. The CDR3 loop is CASSSESLGNEQFF. DNA of the CDR3: TGTGCCAGCAGCTCAGAATCTTTGGGGAATGAGCAGTTCTTC. Using reference TRBV11-3 and TRBJ2-1 for the parts outside the CDR3, the full variable domain is EAGVVQSPRYKIIEKKQPVAFWCNPISGHNTLYWYLQNLGQGPELLIRYENEEAVDDSQLPKDRFSAERLKGVDSTLKIQPAELGDSAVYLCASSSESLGNEQFFGPGTRLTVL.

This clonotype was seen repeatedly, ten times or more. The rearrangement links TRBV12-3 or TRBV12-4 to TRBJ2-5; D might be TRBD1 or TRBD2, each matching 5 bases. This CDR3 is 16 amino acids long. Trimming shortened V by 6 bases and J by 2 bases, and 19 bases separated the two germline ends. CDR3 DNA: TGTGCCAGCAGGACGGAGAGAGGGGAGTATCAAGAGACCCAGTACTTC. It codes for CASRTERGEYQETQYF.

This clonotype was found many times. V usage is TRBV2 and J usage is TRBJ1-5, with unresolved D. Germline CDR1 is SNHLY and CDR2 is FYNNEI. CDR3 size: 13 residues. V was clipped by 3 bases and J by 2 bases, with 5 bases between them. This CDR3 reads CASSERGNQPQHF. As DNA, the CDR3 is TGTGCCAGCAGTGAGAGGGGCAATCAGCCCCAGCATTTT.

The V call is TRBV20-1, the J call TRBJ1-4; weak D call: TRBD1 (6 bases). Trimming pared 0 bases from V and 8 bases from J, leaving 16 bases between. The CDR3 length is 15 residues. Looked up from germline, CDR1 is DFQATT and CDR2 is SNEGSKA (reference sequence). The CDR3 region has the DNA TGCAGTGCTAGAGACCCCCAGGGGTTGGGGGAAAAACTGTTTTTT. Translated, it gives CSARDPQGLGEKLFF.

There are many counts of this clonotype. The J gene is TRBJ1-2, the V gene TRBV2; D call uncertain. V gave up 3 bases and J gave up 4 bases, with 9 bases separating them. The CDR3 has 13 amino acids. From germline, CDR1 is SNHLY and CDR2 FYNNEI. The chain's CDR3 is CASSEARSYGYTF. CDR3 DNA sequence: TGTGCCAGCAGTGAGGCACGAAGCTATGGCTACACCTTC. The full variable domain, its missing parts supplied by reference TRBV2 and TRBJ1-2, is EPEVTQTPSHQVTQMGQEVILRCVPISNHLYFYWYRQILGQKVEFLVSFYNNEISEKSEIFDDQFSVERPDGSNFTLKIRSTKLEDSAMYFCASSEARSYGYTFGSGTRLTVV.

The rearrangement uses TRBV6-1 and TRBJ2-6, with a weak D call TRBD2 (5 bases). The V end lost 6 bases, the J end lost 2 bases, and 11 bases lay between the germline ends. The length of the CDR3 is 15 residues. Germline values: CDR1 MNHNS, CDR2 SASEGT. Written as DNA, the CDR3 is TGTGCCAGCAGCAATTGGCGGGCTGGGGCCAACGTCCTGACTTTC. It codes for CASSNWRAGANVLTF.

This clonotype was detected ten times or more. This sequence joins TRBV27 and TRBJ1-1, with D perhaps TRBD1 (6 bases). This CDR3 has 16 amino acids. Trimming pared 7 bases from V and 4 bases from J, leaving 22 bases between. Looked up from germline, CDR1 is MNHEY and CDR2 is SMNVEV (reference sequence). As DNA, the CDR3 is TGTGCCAGCATCCGCGACGGGGGCGCGAGGGGCACTGAAGCTTTCTTT. Residues: CASIRDGGARGTEAFF.

This clonotype was found many times. The V call is TRBV3-1, the J call TRBJ2-7; D uncertain. Germline V lookup: CDR1 LGHDT, CDR2 YNNKEL (reference sequence). The CDR3 is 12 residues long. Trimming removed 4 bases from V and 6 bases from J, with 10 bases in between. This chain's CDR3 is CASSLGSGEQYF. The CDR3 nucleotides are TGTGCCAGCAGCCTCGGTTCGGGCGAGCAGTACTTC.

A few counts support this clonotype. The chain combines TRBV10-3 with TRBJ2-3, with 7 nucleotides matching TRBD2. After removal of 4 bases from V and 2 bases from J, the junction contained 6 bases not matched to a gene. Germline lookup yields CDR1 ENHRY and CDR2 SYGVKD. CDR3 size: 15 residues. DNA of the CDR3: TGTGCCATCAGTGGGCCAGCGGGACCCACAGATACGCAGTATTTT. Protein: CAISGPAGPTDTQYF.

V is TRBV24-1 and J is TRBJ2-1; maybe TRBD2 (6 bases). The V gene lost 0 bases and the J gene lost 1 base, with 9 bases spanning the gap. CDR1 and CDR2 (germline): KGHDR, SFDVKD. The length of the CDR3 is 16 residues. DNA of the CDR3: TGTGCCACCAGTGATTTGGCAGGGAGGTCCTACAATGAGCAGTTCTTC. It encodes CATSDLAGRSYNEQFF.

The V call is TRBV3-1, the J call TRBJ2-1; D uncertain. The last part of the DNA fits TRBJ2-7 better; the J call may be wrong. CDR1 and CDR2 (germline): LGHDT, YNNKEL (reference sequence). The CDR3 has 12 residues. CDR3 sequence reads: CASSRITNEQYF. The CDR3 DNA reads TGTGCCAGCAGCCGAATTACGAATGAGCAGTACTTC.

This clonotype was counted at least ten times. The chain couples TRBV30 to TRBJ1-5; tentatively, D is TRBD1 (5 bases). CDR1 is GTSNPN and CDR2 is SVGIG in the germline V gene (reference sequence). The CDR3 is 11 residues long. Deletions cut 5 bases from V and 7 bases from J, with 9 bases between. The CDR3 region is CAWGQGQPQHF. CDR3 nucleotide sequence: TGTGCCTGGGGTCAGGGACAGCCCCAGCATTTT.

This clonotype was detected a few times. The CDR3 region is CASSLVPDTGELFF. The CDR3 DNA is TGCGCCAGCAGCTTGGTCCCAGACACCGGGGAGCTGTTTTTT. This rearrangement joins TRBV5-1 to TRBJ2-2; D ambiguous. The CDR3 is 14 amino acids. V lost 0 bases and J 3 bases, leaving 6 bases between the germline ends. Germline CDR1 SGHRS, CDR2 YFSETQ.

Many counts were recorded for this clonotype. The V call is TRBV7-8, the J call TRBJ2-5; maybe TRBD1 (6 bases). Germline V CDR1 and CDR2: SGHVS, FQNEAQ. V lost 5 bases and J 5 bases, leaving 15 bases between the germline ends. This CDR3 is built from 14 residues. The CDR3 sequence is CASSQGSKGETQYF. CDR3 DNA: TGTGCCAGCAGCCAGGGGAGCAAGGGGGAGACCCAGTACTTC.

This clonotype came up a few times. This chain uses TRBV20-1 with TRBJ1-2; TRBD1 might be the D (5 bases). The CDR3 loop spans 11 amino acids. V was trimmed by 1 base and J by 9 bases, leaving 9 bases between them. The germline V gene encodes CDR1 DFQATT and CDR2 SNEGSKA (reference sequence). DNA for the CDR3: TGCAGTGCTAGAGGGGACTTTAGCTACACCTTC. This gives the protein CSARGDFSYTF.